These 31 T cell receptor beta chains were all obtained from the same sample, sequenced in a study of CD8 T cells in ankylosing spondylitis. MiXCR, run by TCRdb on the 5' RACE reads, gives a single entry per CDR3 protein. The repertoire holds 250,000 to 400,000 distinct CDR3 sequences, with 11% as singletons. Sequenced input: blood, either unsorted or a sorted T cell fraction (not recorded which). Source of these receptors: a female donor with ankylosing spondylitis or in good health (not recorded which).

This clonotype was detected ten times or more. The chain uses TRBV4-3 and TRBJ2-7; 7 nucleotides align to TRBD1. Losses at the gene ends were 3 bases for V and 0 bases for J; bases not matched to a gene: 2. The CDR3 totals 14 residues. The germline gives CDR1 LGHNA, CDR2 YSLEER. CDR3 nucleotides: TGCGCCAGCAGCCAGGGGACAGCCTCCTACGAGCAGTACTTC. It specifies CASSQGTASYEQYF.

This clonotype was detected many times. The chain employs TRBV11-2 and TRBJ2-7; the match to TRBD2 covers 8 bases. Trimming took 5 bases from V and 3 from J; bases not matched to a gene: 6. The CDR3 spans 14 residues. Germline V gene lookup returns CDR1 SGHAT and CDR2 FQNNGV. The CDR3 DNA follows: TGTGCCAGCAGCCCGGGACTAGATTACTACGAGCAGTACTTC. Translated, it gives CASSPGLDYYEQYF.

This clonotype was seen many times. CDR3 region: CASSLAGSRNEQFF. CDR3 nucleotides: TGCGCCAGCAGCTTGGCGGGGAGCCGGAATGAGCAGTTCTTC. This chain uses TRBV5-1 with TRBJ2-1, with a weak D call TRBD2 (5 bases). Trimming removed 0 bases from V and 7 bases from J, with 11 bases in between. Germline CDR1 reads SGHRS; CDR2 reads YFSETQ. This CDR3 region has 14 residues. Together with reference TRBV5-1 and TRBJ2-1, the CDR3 gives the full variable domain: KAGVTQTPRYLIKTRGQQVTLSCSPISGHRSVSWYQQTPGQGLQFLFEYFSETQRNKGNFPGRFSGRQFSNSRSEMNVSTLELGDSALYLCASSLAGSRNEQFFGPGTRLTVL.

This clonotype was seen more than once but under ten times. The gene calls are TRBV6-1 and TRBJ1-1; unclear D gene. The CDR3 covers 12 residues. Germline lookup yields CDR1 MNHNS and CDR2 SASEGT. The ends were cut back, 7 bases at V and 4 bases at J, with 10 bases in the middle. CDR3 DNA sequence: TGTGCCAGCACCTTATACGGCACTGAAGCTTTCTTT. Translated: CASTLYGTEAFF.

This clonotype was observed at least ten times. V gene TRBV12-3 or TRBV12-4 combines with J gene TRBJ2-1, with 8 bases aligning to TRBD1. V shed 8 bases, J shed 4 bases, and the junction held 7 bases outside the gene matches. The CDR3 is made up of 14 amino acids. CDR3 region: CASGRTGIYNEQFF. The CDR3 DNA follows: TGTGCCAGCGGAAGGACAGGGATTTACAATGAGCAGTTCTTC.

The chain joins TRBV12-3 or TRBV12-4 to TRBJ2-1; D possibly corresponds to TRBD2 (7 bases). V was shortened by 5 bases and J by 2 bases, with 13 bases between the two germline ends. CDR3 length: 15 amino acids. The CDR3 bases are TGTGCCAGCAGTCCGCGGGGGCGTGCCTACAATGAGCAGTTCTTC. This gives the protein CASSPRGRAYNEQFF.

This clonotype was counted a few times. The chain joins TRBV27 to TRBJ2-1; TRBD1 aligns across 7 bases. V gave up 6 bases and J gave up 0 bases; unmatched junction bases: 8. Germline values: CDR1 MNHEY, CDR2 SMNVEV (reference sequence). The CDR3 length is 16 residues. Written as DNA, the CDR3 is TGTGCCAGCAGAACAGGGGCTTTGAGCTCCTACAATGAGCAGTTCTTC. It codes for CASRTGALSSYNEQFF.

This clonotype occurred many times. V is TRBV5-1 and J is TRBJ1-1; D is possibly TRBD1 (5 bases). CDR1 SGHRS and CDR2 YFSETQ come from the germline V gene. With 5 bases removed from V and 8 bases from J, the gap between germline ends came to 19 bases. CDR3 length: 14 residues. CDR3 bases: TGCGCCAGCAGAACGGGACGTCTGACAGAGGAAGCTTTCTTT. Protein product: CASRTGRLTEEAFF. The full variable domain, completed using reference TRBV5-1 and TRBJ1-1, is KAGVTQTPRYLIKTRGQQVTLSCSPISGHRSVSWYQQTPGQGLQFLFEYFSETQRNKGNFPGRFSGRQFSNSRSEMNVSTLELGDSALYLCASRTGRLTEEAFFGQGTRLTVV.

The chain combines TRBV7-2 with TRBJ2-1; possibly TRBD1 for D (6 bases). The CDR3 has 13 amino acids. Germline V gene lookup returns CDR1 SGHTA and CDR2 FQGNSA. V was clipped by 7 bases and J by 13 bases, with 20 bases between them. The CDR3 DNA reads as TGTGCCAGCACCATTCAGGACAGATCCGGCCAGTTCTTC. It encodes CASTIQDRSGQFF.

This clonotype occurred many times. This chain links TRBV7-3 with TRBJ2-1, with unresolved D. The CDR3 consists of 15 residues. Trimming shortened V by 4 bases and J by 0 bases, and 10 bases separated the two germline ends. The germline CDR1 and CDR2 sequences are SGHTA and FQGTGA. CDR3 sequence: CASSSTRLSYNEQFF. The CDR3 nucleotides read TGTGCCAGCAGCTCGACCCGTCTCTCCTACAATGAGCAGTTCTTC.

Ten or more counts support this clonotype. The chain employs TRBV20-1 and TRBJ2-7; no clear D gene. This CDR3 spans 13 amino acids. V was shortened by 5 bases and J by 0 bases, with 11 bases between the two germline ends. CDR1 DFQATT and CDR2 SNEGSKA come from the germline V gene (reference sequence). CDR3 sequence reads: CSAWSRSSYEQYF. In DNA form, the CDR3 reads TGCAGTGCTTGGAGTAGAAGCTCCTACGAGCAGTACTTC.

This clonotype appeared a few times. The genes are TRBV5-1 and TRBJ2-1; TRBD1 matches 9 bases. The CDR3 runs 16 residues. Losses at the gene ends were 6 bases for V and 9 bases for J; bases not matched to a gene: 16. Germline V gene lookup returns CDR1 SGHRS and CDR2 YFSETQ. The CDR3 region is CASMNTGTGFSSEQFF. The DNA for the CDR3 is TGCGCCAGCATGAATACCGGGACAGGGTTTTCTAGTGAGCAGTTCTTC.

The chain joins TRBV9 to TRBJ1-1; tentative D call: TRBD1 (5 bases). The germline CDR1 and CDR2 sequences are SGDLS and YYNGEE. The CDR3 totals 15 residues. V lost 3 bases and J lost 1, with 13 bases in between. The chain's CDR3 is CASSDTGTPNTEAFF. CDR3 sequence (DNA): TGTGCCAGCAGCGATACCGGGACTCCGAACACTGAAGCTTTCTTT.

There are many counts of this clonotype. This chain uses TRBV7-9 with TRBJ1-1, with TRBD1 matching 8 bases. J gave up 0 bases and V 5 bases, and 11 bases lay outside the gene matches. CDR3 length: 17 residues. CDR1 is SEHNR and CDR2 is FQNEAQ in the germline V gene (reference sequence). This CDR3 is CASSLTGDVIMNTEAFF. Written as DNA, the CDR3 is TGTGCCAGCAGCCTGACAGGGGATGTAATAATGAACACTGAAGCTTTCTTT. Filled out from reference TRBV7-9 and TRBJ1-1, the complete variable domain reads DTGVSQNPRHKITKRGQNVTFRCDPISEHNRLYWYRQTLGQGPEFLTYFQNEAQLEKSRLLSDRFSAERPKGSFSTLEIQRTEQGDSAMYLCASSLTGDVIMNTEAFFGQGTRLTVV.

The table lists this clonotype with many counts. This chain uses TRBV5-6 with TRBJ2-3; maybe TRBD2 (5 bases). Germline CDR1 is SGHDT and CDR2 is YYEEEE. V lost 4 bases and J 6 bases, leaving 12 bases between the germline ends. This CDR3 spans 13 amino acids. The CDR3 region has the DNA TGTGCCAGCAGCACAACGGGGATGGATACGCAGTATTTT. Its protein product is CASSTTGMDTQYF.

This clonotype was picked up many times. The chain couples TRBV5-1 to TRBJ2-6; maybe TRBD1 (6 bases). Per germline, CDR1 SGHRS and CDR2 YFSETQ. CDR3 length: 23 amino acids. Trimming left V 0 bases short and J 0 bases short, with 28 bases between. In DNA, the CDR3 is TGCGCCAGCAGCTTGGCCCGGTTGGCTACTCTGGACAGAGCTACCTCTGGGGCCAACGTCCTGACTTTC. It encodes CASSLARLATLDRATSGANVLTF.

This clonotype occurred many times. The chain recombines TRBV20-1 with TRBJ2-1; D ambiguous. Trimming removed 8 bases from V and 6 bases from J, with 8 bases in between. This CDR3 comprises 10 residues. Germline CDR1 is DFQATT and CDR2 is SNEGSKA (reference sequence). The CDR3 DNA follows: TGCAGTCGCTACGCCAATGAGCAGTTCTTC. This sequence encodes CSRYANEQFF.

V usage is TRBV7-9 and J usage is TRBJ2-3, with D perhaps TRBD2 (5 bases). The CDR3 runs to 16 residues. V lost 4 bases to trimming and J lost 0 bases, with 14 bases between them. Germline V gene lookup returns CDR1 SEHNR and CDR2 FQNEAQ (reference sequence). This CDR3 is CASSSDFEGSTDTQYF. The CDR3 DNA sequence: TGTGCCAGCAGCTCAGATTTTGAGGGTAGCACAGATACGCAGTATTTT.

This clonotype occurred many times. CDR3 DNA: TGCAGCGGGCGGACAGGGGATTACGATACGCAGTATTTT. Its protein is CSGRTGDYDTQYF. The chain recombines TRBV29-1 with TRBJ2-3; TRBD1 matches at 9 bases. V gave up 7 bases and J gave up 6 bases; unmatched junction bases: 8. Per germline, CDR1 SQVTM and CDR2 ANQGSEA. The CDR3 consists of 13 residues.

Many counts were recorded for this clonotype. V is TRBV7-2 and J is TRBJ2-5; TRBD2 might be the D (5 bases). V lost 9 bases and J 0 bases, leaving 14 bases between the germline ends. The germline gives CDR1 SGHTA, CDR2 FQGNSA. The CDR3 extends over 14 amino acids. The CDR3 DNA sequence: TGTGCCAGTATGGCGACTAACAACCAAGAGACCCAGTACTTC. This encodes CASMATNNQETQYF.

This clonotype was seen many times. This chain connects TRBV6-1 to TRBJ2-7; D not certain. Between the trimmed V and J ends, which lost 2 bases and 4 bases, there was a span of 9 bases. The CDR3 covers 13 residues. Germline assignment: CDR1 MNHNS and CDR2 SASEGT. The CDR3 coding sequence is TGTGCCAGCAGTGAAACATCTTGGTACGAGCAGTACTTC. This encodes CASSETSWYEQYF.

V is TRBV7-8 and J is TRBJ2-5; 10 nucleotides agree with TRBD2. This CDR3 contains 15 residues. Germline CDR1 and CDR2: SGHVS and FQNEAQ. Trimming took 10 bases from V and 2 from J; bases not matched to a gene: 10. Written as DNA, the CDR3 is TGTGCCACCTCTAGCGGGAGCCTTGTTCAAGAGACCCAGTACTTC. Translating gives CATSSGSLVQETQYF.

This clonotype has at least ten counts. V gene TRBV5-1 combines with J gene TRBJ2-7; TRBD1 matches 7 bases. Germline values: CDR1 SGHRS, CDR2 YFSETQ. The CDR3 has 15 amino acids. Unmatched junction bases numbered 5, after V lost 2 bases and J lost 0 bases. The CDR3 DNA sequence: TGCGCCAGCAGCTTTGGTGCAGGGGGCTCCTACGAGCAGTACTTC. Encoded protein: CASSFGAGGSYEQYF.

This clonotype was counted only a few times. The rearrangement uses TRBV12-3 or TRBV12-4 and TRBJ1-2, with 9 bases lining up with TRBD1. The V and J ends lost 5 bases and 8 bases, in that order; junction bases with no gene match: 9. The CDR3 runs 14 residues. This CDR3 reads CASSRLGQGKGYTF. CDR3 sequence (DNA): TGTGCCAGCAGTCGCCTAGGACAGGGGAAGGGCTACACCTTC.

This clonotype has a count of ten or more. The rearrangement uses TRBV7-2 and TRBJ1-1; D uncertain. CDR1 is SGHTA, CDR2 FQGNSA, per germline. V was cut by 5 bases and J by 1 base, with 2 bases left in between. CDR3 length equals 11 residues. In DNA form, the CDR3 reads TGTGCCAGCAGCGGGAACACTGAAGCTTTCTTT. Amino acids: CASSGNTEAFF.

The chain is built from TRBV7-2 and TRBJ1-3; a weak D match, TRBD1 (5 bases). The V end was cut by 1 base, the J end by 5 bases, with 9 bases between. The length of the CDR3 is 14 residues. The germline CDR1 and CDR2 sequences are SGHTA and FQGNSA. This CDR3 is CASSLGGTRNTIYF. The CDR3 coding sequence is TGTGCCAGCAGCTTAGGGGGGACCCGAAACACCATATATTTT.

The gene calls are TRBV29-1 and TRBJ1-2; no reliable D call. V lost 1 base, J lost 6 bases, and 12 bases lay in between. The CDR3 loop spans 13 amino acids. From germline, CDR1 is SQVTM and CDR2 ANQGSEA. The CDR3, as DNA: TGCAGCGTTGAAGTCCGGGGAGTCCATGGCTACACCTTC. It encodes CSVEVRGVHGYTF.

This clonotype was picked up many times. The chain uses TRBV6-1 and TRBJ2-3; the match to TRBD2 covers 9 bases. This CDR3 has 13 amino acids. The V and J ends lost 10 bases and 8 bases, in that order; junction bases with no gene match: 10. Germline V gene lookup returns CDR1 MNHNS and CDR2 SASEGT. DNA for the CDR3: TGTGCCACAACCGGGACTAGCCTCTCTACGCAGTATTTT. It is translated as CATTGTSLSTQYF.

Many counts were recorded for this clonotype. This chain connects TRBV2 to TRBJ2-1, with 7 bases aligning to TRBD2. V was pared by 6 bases and J by 4 bases, with 6 bases of the junction left unmatched. Germline V lookup: CDR1 SNHLY, CDR2 FYNNEI. CDR3 length: 14 residues. The CDR3 here is CASRAGGIYNEQFF. CDR3 coding DNA: TGTGCCAGCAGAGCCGGGGGGATTTACAATGAGCAGTTCTTC.

On this clonotype itself: At one of its ends the junction is not consistent with the germline gene, which may arise from a read error. The V call is TRBV20-1, the J call TRBJ1-6; no clear D. The CDR3 is made up of 17 amino acids. Germline V lookup: CDR1 DFQATT, CDR2 SNEGSKA (reference sequence). The DNA of the CDR3 is TGCTGTGCTAGAAACCGGGAACAGAGCTCCTATAATTCACCCCTCCACTTT. Translation: CCARNREQSSYNSPLHF.

The chain has TRBV2 and TRBJ1-1; 7 positions match TRBD1. The CDR3 has 16 residues. Germline-derived CDR1 and CDR2 are SNHLY and FYNNEI. V lost 4 bases, J lost 0 bases, and 8 bases stayed unmatched. CDR3 region: CASSVWQGEMNTEAFF. CDR3 DNA: TGTGCCAGCAGTGTCTGGCAGGGGGAAATGAACACTGAAGCTTTCTTT.